These 10 T cell receptor beta chains were all obtained from the same sample, sequenced in a study of blood T cell repertoires in COVID-19. This table comes from immunoSEQ multiplex PCR, and its TCRdb copy is limited to in-frame clones, with some not included. The data contain 21,000 or so clones, 88% of them seen just once; the ten biggest clones take up over 8.5%. The source material was peripheral blood. The receptor set was obtained from a human donor in a cohort sampled during active COVID-19. The donor label of this sample is uncertain.

The genes are TRBV18 and TRBJ1-5; D not certain. V was trimmed by 2 bases and J by 7 bases, leaving 15 bases between them. Germline V lookup: CDR1 KGHSH, CDR2 LQKENI. This CDR3 is built from 15 residues. This chain's CDR3 is CASSPTGGGYQPQHF. CDR3 DNA sequence: TGTGCCAGCTCACCAACCGGAGGAGGCTACCAGCCCCAGCATTTT. Together with reference TRBV18 and TRBJ1-5, the CDR3 gives the full variable domain: NAGVMQNPRHLVRRRGQEARLRCSPMKGHSHVYWYRQLPEEGLKFMVYLQKENIIDESGMPKERFSAEFPKEGPSILRIQQVVRGDSAAYFCASSPTGGGYQPQHFGDGTRLSIL.

Written as DNA, the CDR3 is TGTGCCAGCAGTGGGACTAGCTGGGACACCGGGGAGCTGTTTTTT. It codes for CASSGTSWDTGELFF. The chain uses TRBV2 and TRBJ2-2, with TRBD2 matching over 8 bases. Germline CDR1 SNHLY, CDR2 FYNNEI. The CDR3 length is 15 residues. With 4 bases clipped from V and 3 bases from J, the junction kept 4 bases outside the gene matches.

V and J are TRBV25-1 and TRBJ2-5; 10 nucleotides line up with TRBD2. The CDR3 consists of 16 residues. Germline V gives CDR1 MGHDK, CDR2 SYGVNS. V lost 5 bases to trimming and J lost 1 base; unmatched junction nucleotides: 7. The CDR3: CASSPWASGSQETQYF. CDR3 nucleotide sequence: TGTGCCAGCAGTCCCTGGGCTAGCGGGAGCCAAGAGACCCAGTACTTC.

This rearrangement joins TRBV7-9 to TRBJ2-7; 7 positions agree with TRBD2. From germline, CDR1 is SEHNR and CDR2 FQNEAQ (reference sequence). The CDR3 has 12 residues. J lost 3 bases, V lost 5 bases, and 1 base had no gene match. The CDR3: CASSRDYYEQYF. CDR3 sequence (DNA): TGTGCCAGCAGCAGGGACTACTACGAGCAGTACTTC.

CDR3 protein: CASSFPGNQPQHF. For the CDR3, the DNA is TGTGCCAGCAGCTTCCCAGGGAATCAGCCCCAGCATTTT. The chain has TRBV7-2 and TRBJ1-5; D may be TRBD1 (5 bases). Trimming left V 3 bases short and J 4 bases short, with 7 bases between. Germline CDR1 SGHTA, CDR2 FQGNSA. There are 13 residues in the CDR3.

The chain links TRBV10-3 to TRBJ1-3; TRBD1 matches at 8 bases. The V segment lost 10 bases and the J segment 0 bases; nucleotides outside the gene matches: 11. The CDR3 consists of 16 residues. Per the germline V gene, CDR1 is ENHRY and CDR2 is SYGVKD. CDR3 nucleotide sequence: TGTGCCACCTCTGACAGGGGAGGGAGCTCTGGAAACACCATATATTTT. The encoded protein is CATSDRGGSSGNTIYF.

The chain has TRBV30 and TRBJ1-1, with 9 bases aligning to TRBD1. From germline, CDR1 is GTSNPN and CDR2 SVGIG (reference sequence). This CDR3 has 14 amino acids. V gave up 0 bases and J gave up 6 bases; unmatched junction bases: 5. Here the CDR3 reads CAWSVGQGSPEAFF. Written as DNA, the CDR3 is TGTGCCTGGAGTGTAGGACAGGGGTCACCTGAAGCTTTCTTT.

The chain uses TRBV27 and TRBJ1-2; TRBD1 agrees at 7 bases. The V and J ends lost 3 bases and 4 bases, in that order; junction bases with no gene match: 2. The CDR3 runs to 13 residues. In germline, CDR1 is MNHEY, CDR2 SMNVEV (reference sequence). CDR3 sequence (DNA): TGTGCCAGCAGTTTTCAGGGGGGCTATGGCTACACCTTC. This translates into CASSFQGGYGYTF.

The chain has TRBV3-1 (or the pseudogene TRBV3-2) and TRBJ2-5, with a possible D match to TRBD1 (6 bases). CDR3 length: 12 residues. V was pared by 7 bases and J by 9 bases, with 15 bases between. Germline values: CDR1 LGHDT, CDR2 YNNKEL (reference sequence). CDR3 nucleotide sequence: TGTGCCAGCACCCCAGGGGATGAGGCCCAGTACTTC. Encoded protein: CASTPGDEAQYF.

In its sample, this clone is medium-sized. This chain links TRBV27 with TRBJ2-1; D is possibly TRBD2 (5 bases). The germline CDR1 and CDR2 sequences are MNHEY and SMNVEV (reference sequence). This CDR3 comprises 14 residues. V gave up 6 bases and J gave up 6 bases, with 15 bases separating them. The CDR3 bases are TGTGCCAGCAGCCCAAGGACTGGCTCCAATGAGCAGTTCTTC. Amino acids: CASSPRTGSNEQFF.